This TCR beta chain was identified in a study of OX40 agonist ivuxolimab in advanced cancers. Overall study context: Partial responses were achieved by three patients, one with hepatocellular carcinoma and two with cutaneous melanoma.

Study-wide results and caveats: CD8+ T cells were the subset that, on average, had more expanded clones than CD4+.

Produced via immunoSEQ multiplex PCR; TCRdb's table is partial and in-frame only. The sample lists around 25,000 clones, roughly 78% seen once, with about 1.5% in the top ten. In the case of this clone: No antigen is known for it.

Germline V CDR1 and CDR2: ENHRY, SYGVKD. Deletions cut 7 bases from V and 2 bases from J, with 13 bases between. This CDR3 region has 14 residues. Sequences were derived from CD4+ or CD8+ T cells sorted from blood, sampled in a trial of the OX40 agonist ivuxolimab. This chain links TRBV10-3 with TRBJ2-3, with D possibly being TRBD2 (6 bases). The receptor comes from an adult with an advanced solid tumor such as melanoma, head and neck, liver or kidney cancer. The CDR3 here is CAIKPGEYTDTQYF. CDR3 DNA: TGTGCCATCAAGCCGGGAGAGTACACAGATACGCAGTATTTT.